This entry features one TCR beta chain sequence. The data derive from a study of blood T cell repertoires in COVID-19. Study context: Sources were T cells, B-cell-depleted T cells, or PBMCs; the material itself was cDNA or gDNA.

TCRdb's copy holds only in-frame clones and misses some; the assay was immunoSEQ multiplex PCR. This table has approximately 150,000 clones, around 86% appearing once. The CDR3 sequence is 14 residues long. The V gene's germline CDR1 is LGHDT and CDR2 YNNKEL (reference sequence). Trimming removed 0 bases from V and 5 bases from J, with 11 bases in between. This chain links TRBV3-1 (or the pseudogene TRBV3-2) with TRBJ2-7; tentatively, D is TRBD1 (6 bases). The sample consisted of peripheral blood. This TCR was recovered from a man between 65 and 80 years old with acute or convalescent COVID-19. The CDR3 loop is CASSQDLGANEQYF. The CDR3 DNA reads as TGTGCCAGCAGCCAAGATCTGGGGGCAAACGAGCAGTACTTC.